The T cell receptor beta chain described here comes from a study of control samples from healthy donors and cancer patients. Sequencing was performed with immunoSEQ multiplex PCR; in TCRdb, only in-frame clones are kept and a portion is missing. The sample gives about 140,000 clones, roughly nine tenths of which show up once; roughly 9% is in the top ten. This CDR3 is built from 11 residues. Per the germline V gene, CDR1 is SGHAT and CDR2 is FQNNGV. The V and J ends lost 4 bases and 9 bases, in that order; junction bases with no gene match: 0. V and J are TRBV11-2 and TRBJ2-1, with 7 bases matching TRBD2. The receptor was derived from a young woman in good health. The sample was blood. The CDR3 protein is CASSWGGEQFF. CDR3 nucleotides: TGTGCCAGCAGCTGGGGGGGTGAGCAGTTCTTC.